Shown below are 25 T cell receptor beta chains from a single sample sequenced in a study of CD8 T cells in ankylosing spondylitis. These TCRs' antigens remain unknown. Study-level results: For ankylosing spondylitis blood, a TCR beta motif of 7 or 8 highly homologous variants appeared characteristic.

Via MiXCR, TCRdb re-called the 5' RACE reads, giving one row per CDR3 protein. The data hold about 210,000 distinct CDR3 sequences, with about 7% observed a single time. The specimen was blood, either unsorted or a sorted T cell fraction (not recorded which). These receptors all stem from a male donor with ankylosing spondylitis.

This chain joins TRBV6-5 and TRBJ2-1, with no clear D. Germline CDR1 MNHEY, CDR2 SVGAGI. The CDR3 length is 15 residues. The V gene lost 0 bases and the J gene lost 4 bases, with 10 bases spanning the gap. The chain's CDR3 is CASSYSMGLYNEQFF. As DNA, the CDR3 is TGTGCCAGCAGTTACTCGATGGGGTTGTACAATGAGCAGTTCTTC.

This clonotype was seen ten or more times. V is TRBV3-1 and J is TRBJ2-1, with D tentatively TRBD2 (5 bases). V lost 0 bases to trimming and J lost 4 bases, with 10 bases between them. This CDR3 has 15 amino acids. Germline V gene sequence: CDR1 LGHDT, CDR2 YNNKEL (reference sequence). The CDR3 bases are TGTGCCAGCAGCCAAGACTCTGGCGGGTACAATGAGCAGTTCTTC. Translating gives CASSQDSGGYNEQFF.

This clonotype has a count of ten or more. The J gene is TRBJ1-1, the V gene TRBV27; tentative D call: TRBD1 (6 bases). Trimming removed 5 bases from V and 0 bases from J, with 10 bases in between. The CDR3 contains 14 residues. Germline lookup yields CDR1 MNHEY and CDR2 SMNVEV (reference sequence). The CDR3 region is CASSPGTMNTEAFF. Here the CDR3 DNA reads TGTGCCAGCAGTCCCGGGACAATGAACACTGAAGCTTTCTTT.

In its sample, this clonotype was seen a few times. J is TRBJ2-3 and V is TRBV27; D ambiguous. Germline lookup yields CDR1 MNHEY and CDR2 SMNVEV (reference sequence). Deletions cut 2 bases from V and 5 bases from J, with 11 bases between. The CDR3 runs 14 residues. The CDR3 loop is CASSLTPTRDTQYF. For the CDR3, the DNA is TGTGCCAGCAGTTTAACCCCGACCAGAGATACGCAGTATTTT.

At least ten counts were recorded for this clonotype. This CDR3 reads CSARTGPGYEQYF. The CDR3 DNA sequence: TGCAGCGCCCGGACAGGGCCCGGCTACGAGCAGTACTTC. This chain links TRBV29-1 with TRBJ2-7; TRBD1 matches at 8 bases. With V trimmed by 7 bases and J by 3 bases, 8 bases remained unmatched. CDR1 is SQVTM, CDR2 ANQGSEA, per germline. The CDR3 spans 13 residues.

This clonotype has a count of ten or more. The chain is built from TRBV15 and TRBJ2-1, with 8 bases identical to TRBD1. The CDR3 is made up of 15 amino acids. Germline-derived CDR1 and CDR2 are LNHNV and YYDKDF (reference sequence). V trimming: 3 bases; J trimming: 2 bases; junction bases outside the gene matches: 3. The CDR3, as DNA: TGTGCCACCAGCAGCGACAGGGGACCCTACAATGAGCAGTTCTTC. This gives the protein CATSSDRGPYNEQFF.

In its sample, this clonotype was seen many times. The genes are TRBV20-1 and TRBJ1-4; 9 nucleotides match TRBD1. V gave up 3 bases and J gave up 7 bases; unmatched junction bases: 3. The germline gives CDR1 DFQATT, CDR2 SNEGSKA (reference sequence). The CDR3 covers 13 residues. The CDR3 coding sequence is TGCAGTGCTAGGGGGACAGGGCTTGAAAAACTGTTTTTT. The encoded protein is CSARGTGLEKLFF.

This clonotype was counted between two and nine times. The chain employs TRBV4-3 and TRBJ2-7, with D perhaps TRBD1 (5 bases). V lost 4 bases to trimming and J lost 1 base, with 11 bases between them. Germline values: CDR1 LGHNA, CDR2 YSLEER. The CDR3 is 14 residues long. CDR3: CASSPRVVSYEQYF. The CDR3 DNA is TGCGCCAGCAGCCCCAGGGTAGTTTCCTACGAGCAGTACTTC.

This clonotype has a count of ten or more. The rearrangement uses TRBV28 and TRBJ1-4; no clear D. V lost 4 bases and J 0 bases, leaving 12 bases between the germline ends. The CDR3 runs 16 residues. Germline V gene lookup returns CDR1 MDHEN and CDR2 SYDVKM. CDR3 sequence (DNA): TGTGCCAGCAGTTCCTGGACGGAAGCAACTAATGAAAAACTGTTTTTT. It encodes CASSSWTEATNEKLFF.

This clonotype was recorded many times. The chain links TRBV7-9 to TRBJ2-1; D might be TRBD1 or TRBD2, each matching 6 bases. The CDR3 has 15 amino acids. CDR1 and CDR2 from the germline V gene are SEHNR and FQNEAQ (reference sequence). The V end lost 8 bases, the J end lost 0 bases, and 14 bases lay between the germline ends. The CDR3 region is CASRRGDSSYNEQFF. CDR3 DNA: TGTGCCAGCCGGAGGGGGGATAGCTCCTACAATGAGCAGTTCTTC. The entire variable domain, with the rest obtained from reference TRBV7-9 and TRBJ2-1, is as follows: DTGVSQNPRHKITKRGQNVTFRCDPISEHNRLYWYRQTLGQGPEFLTYFQNEAQLEKSRLLSDRFSAERPKGSFSTLEIQRTEQGDSAMYLCASRRGDSSYNEQFFGPGTRLTVL.

This clonotype was counted many times. The chain couples TRBV10-3 to TRBJ1-4, with 7 bases aligning to TRBD1. J lost 8 bases, V lost 2 bases, and 5 bases had no gene match. Germline V gene data show CDR1 as ENHRY and CDR2 as SYGVKD. The CDR3 runs 14 residues. The CDR3 sequence is CAISEDREREKLFF. CDR3 DNA: TGTGCCATCAGTGAGGACAGGGAACGCGAAAAACTGTTTTTT.

In its sample, this clonotype was seen many times. The chain couples TRBV20-1 to TRBJ2-7; the D gene is possibly TRBD1 (6 bases). V gave up 1 base and J gave up 3 bases, with 10 bases separating them. From germline, CDR1 is DFQATT and CDR2 SNEGSKA (reference sequence). There are 13 residues in the CDR3. The CDR3 loop is CSARVRGGYEQYF. For the CDR3, the DNA is TGCAGTGCTAGAGTTCGAGGGGGCTACGAGCAGTACTTC.

This clonotype was counted ten times or more. This chain's CDR3 is CASSLSQGVHKQFF. CDR3 DNA: TGTGCCAGCAGCTTATCACAAGGGGTCCATAAGCAGTTCTTC. The rearrangement links TRBV11-2 to TRBJ2-1; possible D gene TRBD1, 5 bases. Trimming cost V 2 bases and J 11 bases, with 16 bases left between them. The CDR3 has 14 amino acids. The germline CDR1 and CDR2 sequences are SGHAT and FQNNGV.

This clonotype has ten or more counts. The chain has TRBV7-9 and TRBJ2-5, with a weak D call TRBD1 (6 bases). The CDR3 covers 15 residues. Germline V gene data show CDR1 as SEHNR and CDR2 as FQNEAQ (reference sequence). V was trimmed by 3 bases and J by 2 bases, leaving 13 bases between them. CDR3 sequence: CASSLRTDLQETQYF. The DNA for the CDR3 is TGTGCCAGCAGCTTGAGGACAGACCTTCAAGAGACCCAGTACTTC.

This clonotype was seen ten or more times. V is TRBV12-3 or TRBV12-4 and J is TRBJ1-3; no reliable D call. The CDR3 covers 13 residues. V dropped 11 bases and J dropped 0 bases, with 11 bases sitting between them. This chain's CDR3 is CAARASSGNTIYF. The CDR3 DNA sequence: TGTGCCGCCAGAGCGAGCTCTGGAAACACCATATATTTT.

This clonotype was counted many times. The chain combines TRBV12-3 or TRBV12-4 with TRBJ1-6; possibly TRBD1 for D (5 bases). Trimming stripped 4 bases from V and 7 bases from J, with 11 bases between. The CDR3 loop spans 14 amino acids. This chain's CDR3 is CASSWTGTNSPLHF. DNA for the CDR3: TGTGCCAGCAGTTGGACGGGGACCAATTCACCCCTCCACTTT.

This clonotype showed up just a few times. The gene calls are TRBV6-6 and TRBJ1-1; no reliable D call. Trimming removed 8 bases from V and 0 bases from J, with 10 bases in between. Germline V CDR1 and CDR2: MNHNY, SVGAGI (reference sequence). The CDR3 covers 13 residues. The CDR3 bases are TGTGCCAGCCGGGCCCAGATGAACACTGAAGCTTTCTTT. This sequence encodes CASRAQMNTEAFF.

This clonotype was seen repeatedly, ten times or more. The genes are TRBV4-3 and TRBJ2-5, with D maybe TRBD2 (6 bases). The CDR3 sequence is 15 residues long. V was pared by 1 base and J by 5 bases, with 14 bases between. CDR1 is LGHNA, CDR2 YSLEER, per germline. DNA for the CDR3: TGCGCCAGCAGCCAAGGAGTTGCCCGGGAGGAGACCCAGTACTTC. Its translation is CASSQGVAREETQYF.

This clonotype was recorded at least ten times. One end of the junction does not line up with germline, which may come from a read error. This rearrangement joins TRBV7-7 to TRBJ2-2, with D perhaps matching TRBD2 (6 bases). CDR1 and CDR2 from the germline V gene are SSHAT and FNYEAQ (reference sequence). The CDR3 has 17 residues. CDR3 sequence: CASSFASREKPTGELFF. The CDR3 DNA sequence: TGTGCTAGCAGCTTTGCCTCTCGGGAGAAGCCGACCGGGGAGCTGTTTTTT.

This clonotype was detected ten times or more. This rearrangement joins TRBV29-1 to TRBJ1-2, with D unclear. Germline V gives CDR1 SQVTM, CDR2 ANQGSEA. The CDR3 is made up of 12 amino acids. Trimming removed 3 bases from V and 7 bases from J, with 12 bases in between. DNA of the CDR3: TGCAGCGTTGATATGCTCGGGGTTGGCTACACCTTC. Residues: CSVDMLGVGYTF.

The sample holds many counts of this clonotype. V and J are TRBV12-3 or TRBV12-4 and TRBJ2-1, with D perhaps TRBD2 (5 bases). V was cut by 4 bases and J by 9 bases, with 16 bases left in between. The CDR3 runs 14 residues. The CDR3 spells CASSSASTGVEQFF. CDR3 coding DNA: TGTGCCAGCAGTTCGGCTAGCACCGGGGTTGAGCAGTTCTTC.

The chain joins TRBV6-2 or TRBV6-3 to TRBJ2-1; D might be TRBD2 (6 bases). Trimming removed 2 bases from V and 0 bases from J, with 8 bases in between. Germline V gene lookup returns CDR1 MNHEY and CDR2 SVGEGT. The CDR3 is 15 amino acids. The CDR3 loop reads CASSYVGGSYNEQFF. The DNA of the CDR3 is TGTGCCAGCAGTTACGTGGGGGGCTCCTACAATGAGCAGTTCTTC.

Ten or more counts support this clonotype. The V call is TRBV19, the J call TRBJ2-1, with D possibly matching TRBD1 (6 bases). The V gene's germline CDR1 is LNHDA and CDR2 SQIVND (reference sequence). The CDR3 has 14 residues. Trimming took off 6 bases at V and 9 bases at J, with 18 bases between the two ends. The CDR3 DNA sequence: TGTGCCAGTAGCCCTTGGCAGGGGTTAGGTGAGCAGTTCTTC. Protein product: CASSPWQGLGEQFF.

This clonotype was detected many times. The chain joins TRBV4-2 to TRBJ1-2, with unresolved D. Germline-derived CDR1 and CDR2 are LGHNA and YNFKEQ. This CDR3 has 16 residues. V was clipped by 0 bases and J by 5 bases, with 16 bases between them. For the CDR3, the DNA is TGTGCCAGCAGCCAAGATGGGGAGGAATTGTGGTATGGCTACACCTTC. This sequence encodes CASSQDGEELWYGYTF.

This clonotype was counted at least ten times. V is TRBV27 and J is TRBJ2-3; 9 bases map to TRBD2. Germline V CDR1 and CDR2: MNHEY, SMNVEV (reference sequence). Trimming at V came to 5 bases and at J to 1 base, leaving 4 bases not matched to a gene. This CDR3 spans 15 amino acids. The CDR3 DNA reads as TGTGCCAGCAGTCCCTGGACTAGCGGCACAGATACGCAGTATTTT. This codes for CASSPWTSGTDTQYF.